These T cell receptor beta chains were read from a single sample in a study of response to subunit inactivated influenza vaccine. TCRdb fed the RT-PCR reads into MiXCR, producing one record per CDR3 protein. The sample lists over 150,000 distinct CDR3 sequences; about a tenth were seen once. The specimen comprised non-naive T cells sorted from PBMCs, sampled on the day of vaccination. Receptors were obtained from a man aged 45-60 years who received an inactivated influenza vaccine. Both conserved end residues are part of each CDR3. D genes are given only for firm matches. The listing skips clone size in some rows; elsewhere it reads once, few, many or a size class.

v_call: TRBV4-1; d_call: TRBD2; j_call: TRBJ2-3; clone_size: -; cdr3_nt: TGCGCCAGCACTCCACTAGCGCGGGAAGGAAATACGCAGTATTTT; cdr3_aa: CASTPLAREGNTQYF
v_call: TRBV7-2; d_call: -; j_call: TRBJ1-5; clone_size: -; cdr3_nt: TGTGCCAGCGCTGACCCCAATCAGCCCCAGCATTTT; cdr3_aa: CASADPNQPQHF
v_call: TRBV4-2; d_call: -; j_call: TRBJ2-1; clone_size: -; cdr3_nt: TGTGCCAGCAGCCAAGGACAAACGAGGGATGAGCAGTTCTTC; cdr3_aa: CASSQGQTRDEQFF
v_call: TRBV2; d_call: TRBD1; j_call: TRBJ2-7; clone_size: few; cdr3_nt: TGTGCCAGCAGAACAGGGGGCGCGAGTTACGAGCAGTACTTC; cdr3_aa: CASRTGGASYEQYF
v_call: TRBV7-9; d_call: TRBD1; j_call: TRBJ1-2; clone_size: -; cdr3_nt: TGTGCCAGCAGCTTAGCAGGGGGCGGCCACTATGGCTACACCTTC; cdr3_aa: CASSLAGGGHYGYTF
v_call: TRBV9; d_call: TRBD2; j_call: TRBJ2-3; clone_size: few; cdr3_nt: TGTGCCAGCAGCGTAACTAGCGGGAGGTTAACAGATACGCAGTATTTT; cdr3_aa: CASSVTSGRLTDTQYF
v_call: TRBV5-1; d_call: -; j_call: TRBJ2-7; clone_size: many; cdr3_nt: TGCGCCAGCAGCTTGGAGCCCAGTTCCTACGAGCAGTACTTC; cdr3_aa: CASSLEPSSYEQYF
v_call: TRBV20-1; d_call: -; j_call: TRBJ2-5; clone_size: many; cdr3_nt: TGCAGTGCTAGAAACCCAACCCAGCGGACCCAGTACTTC; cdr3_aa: CSARNPTQRTQYF
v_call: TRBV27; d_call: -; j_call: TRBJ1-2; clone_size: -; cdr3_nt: TGTGCCAGCAGTTTACTTTTTGGCCTGGATTATGGCTACACCTTC; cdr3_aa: CASSLLFGLDYGYTF
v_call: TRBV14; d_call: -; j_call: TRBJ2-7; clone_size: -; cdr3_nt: TGTGCCAGCAGCCAAGATGGGAACGCTAGAGAGCAGTACTTC; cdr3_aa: CASSQDGNAREQYF
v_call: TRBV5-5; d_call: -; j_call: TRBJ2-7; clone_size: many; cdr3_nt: TGTGCCAGCAGATTACATACAGGGTCCTACGAGCAGTACTTC; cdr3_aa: CASRLHTGSYEQYF
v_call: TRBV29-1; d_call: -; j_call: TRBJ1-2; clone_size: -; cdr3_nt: TGCAGCGCCGGGACCTCCGGCTACACCTTC; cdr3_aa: CSAGTSGYTF
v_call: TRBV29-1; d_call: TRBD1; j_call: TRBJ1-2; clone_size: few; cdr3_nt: TGCAGCGCCGACAGGGGGGACTATGGCTACACCTTC; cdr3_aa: CSADRGDYGYTF
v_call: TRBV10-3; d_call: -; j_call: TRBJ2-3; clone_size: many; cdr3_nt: TGTGCCACTACCGGGACCGACACAGATACGCAGTATTTT; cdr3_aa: CATTGTDTDTQYF
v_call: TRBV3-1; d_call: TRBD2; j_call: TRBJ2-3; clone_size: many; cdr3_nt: TGTGCCAGCAGCCACGGCGGGGGAGCGATTTCGACAGATACGCAGTATTTT; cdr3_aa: CASSHGGGAISTDTQYF
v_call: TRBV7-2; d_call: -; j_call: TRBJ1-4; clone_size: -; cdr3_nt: TGTGCCAGCAGCTTTACAGGGTTAGGTGAAAAACTGTTTTTT; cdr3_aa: CASSFTGLGEKLFF
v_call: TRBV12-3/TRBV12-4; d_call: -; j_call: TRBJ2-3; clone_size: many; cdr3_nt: TGTGCCAGCAGTGCCTTTGACACGCAGTATTTT; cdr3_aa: CASSAFDTQYF
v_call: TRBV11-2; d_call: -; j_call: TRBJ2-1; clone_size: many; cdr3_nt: TGTGCCAGCAGCTTAGAAAACCTGCGCAGGGGAGAGCAGTTCTTC; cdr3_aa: CASSLENLRRGEQFF
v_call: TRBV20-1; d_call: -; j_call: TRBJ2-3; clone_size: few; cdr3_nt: TGCAGTGCTAGGGGACTCGGCGTGGATACGCAGTATTTT; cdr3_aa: CSARGLGVDTQYF
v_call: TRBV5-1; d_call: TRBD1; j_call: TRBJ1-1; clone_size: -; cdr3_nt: TGCGCCAGCAGCCCATGGGACAGGGGTATTTCGAACACTGAAGCTTTCTTT; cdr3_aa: CASSPWDRGISNTEAFF
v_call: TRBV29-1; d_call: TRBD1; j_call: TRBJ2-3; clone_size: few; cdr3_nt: TGCAGTGGAACAGGGGGCGCGGGCACAGATACGCAGTATTTT; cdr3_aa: CSGTGGAGTDTQYF
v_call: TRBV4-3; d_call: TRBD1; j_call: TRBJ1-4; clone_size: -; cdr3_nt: TGCGCCAGCAGCCACCCGGGACAGGGTCTAGAAAAACTGTTTTTT; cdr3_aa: CASSHPGQGLEKLFF
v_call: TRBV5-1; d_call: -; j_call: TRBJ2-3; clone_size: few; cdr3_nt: TGCGCCAGCAGCTCGCCGACCGTAGATACGCAGTATTTT; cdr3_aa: CASSSPTVDTQYF
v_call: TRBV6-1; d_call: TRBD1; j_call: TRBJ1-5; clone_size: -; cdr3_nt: TGTGCCAGCACCCTGGACAGGGGGAAAGGTCAGCCCCAGCATTTT; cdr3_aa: CASTLDRGKGQPQHF
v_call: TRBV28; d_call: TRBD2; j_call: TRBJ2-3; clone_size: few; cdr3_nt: TGTGCCAGCAGTCCGACGGGACTAGGGGTAACAGATACGCAGTATTTT; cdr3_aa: CASSPTGLGVTDTQYF
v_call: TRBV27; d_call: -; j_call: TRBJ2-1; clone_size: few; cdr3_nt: TGTGCCAGCAGTCCACGTGAGGATGAGCAGTTCTTC; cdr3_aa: CASSPREDEQFF
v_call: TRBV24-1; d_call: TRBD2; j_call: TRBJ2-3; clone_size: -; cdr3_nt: TGTGCCACCAGTGATGGGATAGCGGGAAGCACAGATACGCAGTATTTT; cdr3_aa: CATSDGIAGSTDTQYF
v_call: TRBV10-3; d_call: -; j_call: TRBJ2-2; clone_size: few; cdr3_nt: TGTGCCATCAGCATACGGGGACCCGGGGAGCTGTTTTTT; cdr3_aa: CAISIRGPGELFF
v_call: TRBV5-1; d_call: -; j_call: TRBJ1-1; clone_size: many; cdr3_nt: TGCGCCAGCAGCTCCCGGGGTGGGGTGAACACTGAAGCTTTCTTT; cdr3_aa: CASSSRGGVNTEAFF
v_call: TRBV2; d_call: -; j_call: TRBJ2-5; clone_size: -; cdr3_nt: TGTGCCAGCAGTGAAACCATCTCGAGGAGGGAGACCCAGTACTTC; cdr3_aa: CASSETISRRETQYF
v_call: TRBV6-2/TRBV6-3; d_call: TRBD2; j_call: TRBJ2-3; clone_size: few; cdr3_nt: TGTGCCAGCTCACCCACGGGACTAGCAGGGTATATTGGTACGCAGTATTTT; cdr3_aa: CASSPTGLAGYIGTQYF
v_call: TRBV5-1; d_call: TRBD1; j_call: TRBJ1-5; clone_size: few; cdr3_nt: TGCGCCAGCAGAACAGGGGATAGTCAGCCCCAGCATTTT; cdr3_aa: CASRTGDSQPQHF
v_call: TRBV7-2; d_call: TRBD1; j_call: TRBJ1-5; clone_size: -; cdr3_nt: TGTGCCGTCAGCGCAGATGACAGGGTGGCTCAGCCCCAGCATTTT; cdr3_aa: CAVSADDRVAQPQHF
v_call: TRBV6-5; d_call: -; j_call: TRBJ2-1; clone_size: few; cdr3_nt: TGTGCCAGCAGTTCCCTGGCGGGGGAGCAGTTCTTC; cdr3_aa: CASSSLAGEQFF
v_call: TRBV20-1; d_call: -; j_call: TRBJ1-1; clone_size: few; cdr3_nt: TGCAGTGCTAGAGAACAGGCTAGGTCTTTCTTT; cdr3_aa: CSAREQARSFF
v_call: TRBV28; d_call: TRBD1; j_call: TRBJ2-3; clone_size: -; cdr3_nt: TGTGCCAGCAGTCCAACCGGGACAGGGCGGGATACGCAGTATTTT; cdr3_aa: CASSPTGTGRDTQYF
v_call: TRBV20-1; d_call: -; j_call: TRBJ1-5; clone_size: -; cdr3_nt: TGCAGTGCTAGTAAGGGACTGAAGGGGCCCCAGCATTTT; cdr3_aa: CSASKGLKGPQHF
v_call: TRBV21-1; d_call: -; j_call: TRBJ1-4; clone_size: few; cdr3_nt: TGTGCCAGCAGCAAAGCCCGGGTACGAGATGAAAAACTGTTTTTT; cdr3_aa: CASSKARVRDEKLFF
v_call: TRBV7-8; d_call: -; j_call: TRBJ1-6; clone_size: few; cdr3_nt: TGTGCCAGCAGCTTAGGAGGAGGGAGCTCCTATAATTCACCCCTCCACTTT; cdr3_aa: CASSLGGGSSYNSPLHF
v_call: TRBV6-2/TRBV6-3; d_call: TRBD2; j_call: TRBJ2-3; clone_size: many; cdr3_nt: TGTGCCAGCAGCAAGATGGGACTAGCGGGAGGACTTACGCAGTATTTT; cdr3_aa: CASSKMGLAGGLTQYF
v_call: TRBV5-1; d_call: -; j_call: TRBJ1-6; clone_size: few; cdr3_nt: TGCGCCAGCAGCGTCGGAACACAGGGTGGATCACCCCTCCACTTT; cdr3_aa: CASSVGTQGGSPLHF
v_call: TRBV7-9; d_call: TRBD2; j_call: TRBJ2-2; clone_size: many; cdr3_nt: TGTGCCAGCAGCTTCGGGCGGGAGGTGAAGGACACCGGGGAGCTGTTTTTT; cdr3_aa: CASSFGREVKDTGELFF
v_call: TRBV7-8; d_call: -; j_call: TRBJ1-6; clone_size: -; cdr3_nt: TGTGCCAGCAGCTCCGTGGCCAGACCCTATAATTCACCCCTCCACTTT; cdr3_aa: CASSSVARPYNSPLHF
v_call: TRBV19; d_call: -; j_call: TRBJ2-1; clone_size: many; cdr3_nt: TGTGCCAGTAGTATCGACGGATACAATGAGCAGTTCTTC; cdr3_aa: CASSIDGYNEQFF
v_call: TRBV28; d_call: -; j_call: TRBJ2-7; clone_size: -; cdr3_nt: TGTGCCAGCAGTCCACTCCGGGGAGCGGGCAGCTCCTACGAGCAGTACTTC; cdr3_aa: CASSPLRGAGSSYEQYF
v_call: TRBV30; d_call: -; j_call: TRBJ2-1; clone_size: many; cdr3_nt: TGTGCCTGGAGAGGTTACAATGAGCAGTTCTTC; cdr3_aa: CAWRGYNEQFF
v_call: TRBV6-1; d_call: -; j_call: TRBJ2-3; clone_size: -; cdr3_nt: TGTGCCAGCCTCCCAGGGGGGGTTCGCCGCACAGATACGCAGTATTTT; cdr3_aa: CASLPGGVRRTDTQYF
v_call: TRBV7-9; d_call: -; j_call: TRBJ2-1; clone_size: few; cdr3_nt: TGTGCCAGCAGCCCACAACCACTAATTTGGGGCAATGAGCAGTTCTTC; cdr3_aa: CASSPQPLIWGNEQFF
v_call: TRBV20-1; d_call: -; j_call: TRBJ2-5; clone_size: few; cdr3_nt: TGCAGTGCTAGCATCAGGATTGGAGAGACCCAGTACTTC; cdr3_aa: CSASIRIGETQYF
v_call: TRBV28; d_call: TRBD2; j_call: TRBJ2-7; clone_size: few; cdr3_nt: TGTGCCAGCAGTTATGACAGGGGTAGTAGCGGGGGGTCCTACGAGCAGTACTTC; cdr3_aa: CASSYDRGSSGGSYEQYF
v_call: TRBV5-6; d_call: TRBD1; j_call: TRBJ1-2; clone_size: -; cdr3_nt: TGTGCCAGCAGCTCGGAGGGGGCAGCTCCGGGCTACACCTTC; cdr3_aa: CASSSEGAAPGYTF
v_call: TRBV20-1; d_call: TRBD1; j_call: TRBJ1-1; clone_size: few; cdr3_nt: TGCAGTGCTAGAGATTTACAGGGGAATGAAGCTTTCTTT; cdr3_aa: CSARDLQGNEAFF
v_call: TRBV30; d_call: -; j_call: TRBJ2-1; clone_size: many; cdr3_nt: TGTGCCCAAGGGCTGTACAATGAGCAGTTCTTC; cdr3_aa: CAQGLYNEQFF
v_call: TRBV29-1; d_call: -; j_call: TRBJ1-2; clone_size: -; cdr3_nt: TGCAGCGTTGACAGTTCAGGATTGAACTATGGCTACACCTTC; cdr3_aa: CSVDSSGLNYGYTF
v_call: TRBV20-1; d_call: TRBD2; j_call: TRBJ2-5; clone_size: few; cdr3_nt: TGCAGTGAGGGGCTAGCGGGGTCCGGGGAGACCCAGTACTTC; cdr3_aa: CSEGLAGSGETQYF
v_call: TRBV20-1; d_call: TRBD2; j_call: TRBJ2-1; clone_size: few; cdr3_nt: TGCAGTGCTACCGATCTAGCGGGAGGGTCCAATGAGCAGTTCTTC; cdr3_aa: CSATDLAGGSNEQFF